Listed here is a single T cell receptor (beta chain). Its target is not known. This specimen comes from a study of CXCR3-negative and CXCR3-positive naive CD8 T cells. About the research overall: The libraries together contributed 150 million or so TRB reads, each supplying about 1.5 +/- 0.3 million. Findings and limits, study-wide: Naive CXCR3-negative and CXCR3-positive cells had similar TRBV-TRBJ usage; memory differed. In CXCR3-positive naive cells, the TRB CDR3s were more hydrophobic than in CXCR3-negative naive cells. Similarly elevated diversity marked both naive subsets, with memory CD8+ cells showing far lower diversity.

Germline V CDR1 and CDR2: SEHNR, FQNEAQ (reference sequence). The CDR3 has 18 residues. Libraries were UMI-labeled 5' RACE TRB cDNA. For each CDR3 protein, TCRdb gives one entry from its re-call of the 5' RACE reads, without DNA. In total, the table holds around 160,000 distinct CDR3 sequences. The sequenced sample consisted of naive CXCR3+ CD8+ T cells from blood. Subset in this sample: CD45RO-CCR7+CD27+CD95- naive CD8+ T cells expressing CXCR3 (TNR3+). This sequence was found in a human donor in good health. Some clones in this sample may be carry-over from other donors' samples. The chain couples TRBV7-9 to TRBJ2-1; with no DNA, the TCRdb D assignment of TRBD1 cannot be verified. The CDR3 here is CASNFPGASGGSYNEQFF.